The TCR beta chain described here comes from a study of cytomegalovirus exposure and HLA in healthy donors. Regarding the study as a whole: Associated with HLA alleles at 0.05 false discovery rate in a later analysis were 16,951 TCR beta sequences.

PCR employed 60 Vbeta and 13 Jbeta primers. Only in-frame clones appear in the TCRdb table, and some are missing; sequencing was by immunoSEQ multiplex PCR. The sample has approximately 150,000 clones, over 60% seen once. The germline CDR1 and CDR2 sequences are SGHRS and YFSETQ. This CDR3 comprises 14 residues. V lost 6 bases to trimming and J lost 3 bases, with 13 bases between them. The sample holds one count of this clone. Its antigen is as yet unknown. The clonotype comes from a woman aged 30 to 39 in good health and CMV-seropositive. The chain links TRBV5-1 to TRBJ2-1, with a tentative D call TRBD2 (6 bases). What was sequenced was PBMCs. Here the CDR3 DNA reads TGCGCCAGCACCCCGGAGGGGAACTACAATGAGCAGTTCTTC. It encodes CASTPEGNYNEQFF.